This is a list of T cell receptor beta chains from one sample in a study of cytomegalovirus exposure and HLA in healthy donors. Some clones are missing from TCRdb's copy, which holds only in-frame ones; the method was immunoSEQ multiplex PCR. The table records around 280,000 clones, about 90% of them present only once. Sequenced: PBMCs. The receptor set was obtained from a woman aged 18-35 years in good health and CMV-seronegative. Both conserved end residues are part of each CDR3. Fields, in order: clone size, D gene, V gene, J gene, CDR3 protein, CDR3 DNA. D genes are given only for firm matches. Some rows mark clone size as missing; the rest say once, few, many or name a class of expanded clone.

size: NA; D: TRBD1; V: TRBV29-1; J: TRBJ1-1; CDR3: CSVVGQEIGAFF; DNA: TGCAGCGTCGTGGGACAGGAGATCGGAGCTTTCTTT
size: once; D: NA; V: TRBV28; J: TRBJ1-1; CDR3: CASSFQGRTEAFF; DNA: TGTGCCAGCAGTTTCCAGGGCCGGACTGAAGCTTTCTTT
size: once; D: NA; V: TRBV5-4; J: TRBJ1-1; CDR3: CASSLGRGKGGNTEAFF; DNA: TGTGCCAGCAGCCTTGGTCGGGGGAAGGGTGGGAACACTGAAGCTTTCTTT
size: NA; D: TRBD1; V: TRBV6-1; J: TRBJ1-5; CDR3: CASLQGTNQPQHF; DNA: TGTGCCAGTCTACAGGGGACGAATCAGCCCCAGCATTTT
size: NA; D: TRBD2; V: TRBV5-1; J: TRBJ2-5; CDR3: CASTPSSGGKETQYF; DNA: TGCGCCAGCACCCCGAGTAGCGGGGGGAAGGAGACCCAGTACTTC
size: NA; D: NA; V: TRBV2; J: TRBJ2-5; CDR3: CASSELGTTKETQYF; DNA: TGTGCCAGCAGTGAACTTGGGACAACAAAAGAGACCCAGTACTTC
size: NA; D: TRBD1; V: TRBV5-8; J: TRBJ1-3; CDR3: CASSLGQGAGNTIYF; DNA: TGTGCCAGCAGCCTGGGACAGGGGGCTGGAAACACCATATATTTT
size: NA; D: NA; V: TRBV2; J: TRBJ2-5; CDR3: CASSEGGGPGRTQYF; DNA: TGTGCCAGCAGTGAAGGGGGGGGCCCGGGTCGGACCCAGTACTTC
size: NA; D: TRBD1; V: TRBV4-1; J: TRBJ1-2; CDR3: CASSQINRGHGGYTF; DNA: TGCGCCAGCAGCCAAATAAACAGGGGGCATGGTGGCTACACCTTC
size: NA; D: TRBD1; V: TRBV27; J: TRBJ1-5; CDR3: CASSPTGDNQPQHF; DNA: TGTGCCAGCAGTCCTACAGGGGACAATCAGCCCCAGCATTTT
size: once; D: NA; V: TRBV2; J: TRBJ2-2; CDR3: CASSVGGGELFF; DNA: TGTGCCAGCAGTGTTGGCGGGGGGGAGCTGTTTTTT
size: NA; D: NA; V: TRBV9; J: TRBJ2-5; CDR3: CASSVGGVRTQETQYF; DNA: TGTGCCAGCAGCGTAGGGGGGGTTAGGACTCAAGAGACCCAGTACTTC
size: NA; D: TRBD1; V: TRBV30; J: TRBJ1-5; CDR3: CAWSTGTGSSQPQHF; DNA: TGTGCCTGGAGTACCGGGACAGGGAGTTCTCAGCCCCAGCATTTT
size: NA; D: NA; V: TRBV11-2; J: TRBJ2-5; CDR3: CASSTGYQETQYF; DNA: TGTGCCAGCAGCACAGGGTACCAAGAGACCCAGTACTTC
size: once; D: TRBD2; V: TRBV7-6; J: TRBJ2-3; CDR3: CASSLITTSGDRSTDTQYF; DNA: TGTGCCAGCAGTCTTATAACGACTAGCGGGGATAGAAGCACAGATACGCAGTATTTT
size: NA; D: NA; V: TRBV19; J: TRBJ1-3; CDR3: CASRLRRSGPEVDTIYF; DNA: TGTGCCAGTAGGCTTCGGAGGAGCGGCCCCGAGGTAGACACCATATATTTT
size: few; D: NA; V: TRBV6-5; J: TRBJ1-2; CDR3: CASSYTDSYGYTF; DNA: TGTGCCAGCAGTTACACGGACAGCTATGGCTACACCTTC
size: NA; D: NA; V: TRBV20-1; J: TRBJ2-1; CDR3: CSASVEGEQFF; DNA: TGCAGTGCTAGCGTGGAGGGGGAGCAGTTCTTC
size: NA; D: NA; V: TRBV23-1; J: TRBJ1-2; CDR3: CASSRDSYGYTF; DNA: TGCGCCAGCAGTCGCGACAGCTATGGCTACACCTTC
size: few; D: NA; V: TRBV6-1; J: TRBJ1-1; CDR3: CASSGHSFLTEAFF; DNA: TGTGCCAGTTCGGGACACTCGTTTCTCACTGAAGCTTTCTTT
size: NA; D: NA; V: TRBV27; J: TRBJ2-7; CDR3: CASSLGGPPYEQYF; DNA: TGTGCCAGCAGTTTAGGGGGCCCTCCCTACGAGCAGTACTTC
size: NA; D: NA; V: TRBV7-2; J: TRBJ2-1; CDR3: CASSVAGPSYNEQFF; DNA: TGTGCCAGCAGCGTGGCGGGGCCCTCCTACAATGAGCAGTTCTTC
size: NA; D: NA; V: TRBV2; J: TRBJ2-3; CDR3: CASKGGVADRTDTQYF; DNA: TGTGCCAGCAAAGGAGGTGTCGCGGACCGCACAGATACGCAGTATTTT
size: NA; D: TRBD1; V: TRBV27; J: TRBJ2-2; CDR3: CASSSGAQGVTGELFF; DNA: TGTGCCAGCAGTTCTGGTGCACAGGGGGTCACCGGGGAGCTGTTTTTT
size: NA; D: TRBD2; V: TRBV5-6; J: TRBJ2-3; CDR3: CASSPVGRGEDTQYF; DNA: TGTGCCAGCAGCCCCGTCGGCCGGGGGGAAGATACGCAGTATTTT
size: NA; D: TRBD1; V: TRBV19; J: TRBJ1-2; CDR3: CACRGSSQRGYGYTF; DNA: TGTGCCTGCAGGGGGTCGTCTCAGAGGGGCTATGGCTACACCTTC
size: NA; D: NA; V: TRBV7-9; J: TRBJ1-6; CDR3: CASSLGQWGSPLHF; DNA: TGTGCCAGCAGCTTAGGACAGTGGGGCTCACCCCTCCACTTT
size: once; D: TRBD1; V: TRBV13; J: TRBJ1-1; CDR3: CASSHQGAGAFF; DNA: TGTGCCAGCAGCCATCAGGGGGCGGGGGCTTTCTTT
size: NA; D: NA; V: TRBV2; J: TRBJ2-6; CDR3: CASRADGSSGANVLTF; DNA: TGTGCCAGCAGGGCGGACGGGAGCTCTGGGGCCAACGTCCTGACTTTC
size: NA; D: TRBD1; V: TRBV11-3; J: TRBJ1-4; CDR3: CASGYGQATNEKLFF; DNA: TGTGCCAGCGGATACGGACAGGCAACTAATGAAAAACTGTTTTTT
size: once; D: TRBD2; V: TRBV2; J: TRBJ2-7; CDR3: CASSERAGGVGEQYF; DNA: TGTGCCAGCAGTGAAAGGGCGGGGGGAGTAGGGGAGCAGTACTTC
size: NA; D: NA; V: TRBV30; J: TRBJ2-7; CDR3: CAWSEGSGPYEQYF; DNA: TGTGCCTGGAGTGAGGGTAGCGGACCCTACGAGCAGTACTTC
size: NA; D: NA; V: TRBV7-8; J: TRBJ1-1; CDR3: CASSLVYLPGHREAFF; DNA: TGTGCCAGCAGCTTAGTTTACCTTCCGGGACATAGGGAAGCTTTCTTT
size: NA; D: NA; V: TRBV29-1; J: TRBJ2-5; CDR3: CSVFDSLQETQYF; DNA: TGCAGCGTTTTCGACAGCCTCCAAGAGACCCAGTACTTC
size: NA; D: NA; V: TRBV2; J: TRBJ2-1; CDR3: CASSEALNNEQFF; DNA: TGTGCCAGCAGTGAAGCGCTAAACAATGAGCAGTTCTTC
size: NA; D: NA; V: TRBV2; J: TRBJ2-5; CDR3: CASSDRGIRQETQYF; DNA: TGTGCCAGCAGTGATCGGGGGATTCGGCAAGAGACCCAGTACTTC
size: NA; D: NA; V: TRBV18; J: TRBJ1-2; CDR3: CASPQTGFEGYTF; DNA: TGTGCCAGCCCACAAACAGGGTTTGAGGGCTACACCTTC
size: NA; D: NA; V: TRBV2; J: TRBJ2-7; CDR3: CASSEQISSSYEQYF; DNA: TGTGCCAGCAGTGAACAGATTTCCTCCTCCTACGAGCAGTACTTC
size: NA; D: TRBD2; V: TRBV6-5; J: TRBJ2-3; CDR3: CASSGSGGAADTQYF; DNA: TGTGCCAGCAGTGGTAGCGGGGGGGCGGCAGATACGCAGTATTTT
size: NA; D: TRBD1; V: TRBV14; J: TRBJ2-1; CDR3: CASSQDPGTVYNEQFF; DNA: TGTGCCAGCAGCCAAGATCCAGGGACAGTCTACAATGAGCAGTTCTTC
size: NA; D: NA; V: TRBV6-5; J: TRBJ2-3; CDR3: CASRPLAASTDTQYF; DNA: TGTGCCAGCAGGCCACTAGCAGCTAGCACAGATACGCAGTATTTT
size: NA; D: TRBD1; V: TRBV4-1; J: TRBJ2-7; CDR3: CASSRQGTPYEQYF; DNA: TGCGCCAGCAGCCGACAGGGGACCCCCTACGAGCAGTACTTC
size: NA; D: NA; V: TRBV27; J: TRBJ1-5; CDR3: CATLPFRYSNQPQHF; DNA: TGTGCCACCCTACCCTTCCGCTATAGCAATCAGCCCCAGCATTTT
size: NA; D: NA; V: TRBV7-8; J: TRBJ1-1; CDR3: CASSLLKEYRGHREAFF; DNA: TGTGCCAGCAGCTTACTGAAAGAGTACCGGGGACACCGTGAAGCTTTCTTT
size: NA; D: NA; V: TRBV25-1; J: TRBJ1-2; CDR3: CASSDVTGRGGYTF; DNA: TGTGCCAGCAGTGATGTAACAGGTCGCGGAGGCTACACCTTC
size: NA; D: NA; V: TRBV10-3; J: TRBJ1-1; CDR3: CAIGVTGTEAFF; DNA: TGTGCCATCGGAGTCACAGGGACTGAAGCTTTCTTT
size: NA; D: NA; V: TRBV21-1; J: TRBJ1-1; CDR3: CASSNLEQINTEAFF; DNA: TGTGCCAGCAGCAACTTAGAACAGATAAACACTGAAGCTTTCTTT
size: NA; D: NA; V: TRBV18; J: TRBJ1-1; CDR3: CASSPPLAGPLNTEAFF; DNA: TGTGCCAGCTCACCTCCCCTGGCAGGGCCCCTGAACACTGAAGCTTTCTTT
size: NA; D: TRBD2; V: TRBV7-3; J: TRBJ2-3; CDR3: CASSSAGGASDTQYF; DNA: TGTGCCAGCAGCTCGGCCGGGGGGGCTTCCGATACGCAGTATTTT
size: once; D: NA; V: TRBV4-2; J: TRBJ1-1; CDR3: CASSLESNTEAFF; DNA: TGTGCCAGCAGCTTGGAGTCAAACACTGAAGCTTTCTTT